These 10 T cell receptor beta chains originate from one sample sequenced in a study of cytomegalovirus exposure and HLA in healthy donors. Both 60 Vbeta primers and 13 Jbeta primers went into the PCR. Here immunoSEQ multiplex PCR was the method, and the copy in TCRdb shows in-frame clones only, minus some. The data contain some 120,000 clones, roughly three quarters of them singletons. What was sequenced was PBMCs. Every receptor here comes from a young man in good health and CMV-seropositive.

The chain employs TRBV15 and TRBJ2-1; 7 bases agree with TRBD1. Germline assignment: CDR1 LNHNV and CDR2 YYDKDF (reference sequence). The V and J ends lost 0 bases and 3 bases, in that order; junction bases with no gene match: 2. This CDR3 comprises 15 residues. CDR3 loop: CATSRDTGDYNEQFF. The CDR3 region has the DNA TGTGCCACCAGCAGAGATACAGGGGACTACAATGAGCAGTTCTTC.

This sequence joins TRBV15 and TRBJ2-5; a possible D gene is TRBD2 (6 bases). Germline lookup yields CDR1 LNHNV and CDR2 YYDKDF (reference sequence). This CDR3 has 14 amino acids. Between the trimmed V and J ends, which lost 6 bases and 5 bases, there was a span of 16 bases. The CDR3: CATRGLGLTETQYF. The CDR3 DNA reads as TGTGCCACCAGGGGGCTGGGACTGACGGAGACCCAGTACTTC.

This chain links TRBV5-6 with TRBJ2-7; no definite D call. The germline V and J ends were trimmed by 4 bases and 2 bases, with 16 bases remaining between them. Germline CDR1 reads SGHDT; CDR2 reads YYEEEE. The CDR3 extends over 15 amino acids. DNA for the CDR3: TGTGCCAGCAGCATGGGTGGCCTTTCCACCTACGAGCAGTACTTC. Translated, it gives CASSMGGLSTYEQYF.

The chain joins TRBV13 to TRBJ2-1; TRBD2 matches 7 bases. The CDR3 has 15 residues. Germline CDR1 is PRHDT and CDR2 is FYEKMQ (reference sequence). Trimming removed 5 bases from V and 6 bases from J; junction bases left unmatched: 10. The CDR3 sequence: CASSPQAGVLNEQFF. CDR3 sequence (DNA): TGTGCCAGCAGCCCCCAGGCGGGGGTCCTCAATGAGCAGTTCTTC.

The CDR3 DNA is TGCAGCGTTGAATCAAGTAGTACTCTAAGCACAGATACGCAGTATTTT. Translation: CSVESSSTLSTDTQYF. The chain links TRBV29-1 to TRBJ2-3; no clear D gene. The CDR3 runs 16 residues. The germline CDR1 and CDR2 sequences are SQVTM and ANQGSEA. V lost 2 bases and J lost 0, with 15 bases in between.

The chain employs TRBV7-3 and TRBJ2-1; 8 nucleotides line up with TRBD2. Germline-derived CDR1 and CDR2 are SGHTA and FQGTGA. The CDR3 has 16 residues. The ends lost 0 bases at V and 2 bases at J; junction bases unmatched: 3. CDR3 in DNA: TGTGCCAGCAGCTTAACTCGCGGGAGGACCTACAATGAGCAGTTCTTC. As protein: CASSLTRGRTYNEQFF.

The CDR3 DNA follows: TGCGCCAGCAGCCAAGGGACAGGGATTGGAGAGACCCAGTACTTC. Protein sequence: CASSQGTGIGETQYF. The chain recombines TRBV4-3 with TRBJ2-5; 8 bases map to TRBD1. This CDR3 spans 15 amino acids. CDR1 is LGHNA, CDR2 YSLEER, per germline. The V segment lost 1 base and the J segment 4 bases; nucleotides outside the gene matches: 5.

The rearrangement uses TRBV28 and TRBJ1-1, with a tentative D call TRBD1 (6 bases). CDR3 length: 15 amino acids. Germline CDR1 is MDHEN and CDR2 is SYDVKM. V was pared by 3 bases and J by 4 bases, with 15 bases between. The DNA for the CDR3 is TGTGCCAGCAGTTTTAGACGATACAGGGCCACTGAAGCTTTCTTT. The encoded protein is CASSFRRYRATEAFF.

The J gene is TRBJ2-7, the V gene TRBV7-3; D perhaps matches TRBD2 (6 bases). Germline V gene sequence: CDR1 SGHTA, CDR2 FQGTGA. Trimming took off 5 bases at V and 2 bases at J, with 13 bases between the two ends. The CDR3 length is 14 residues. CDR3 sequence: CASSLGGGTYEQYF. As DNA, the CDR3 is TGTGCCAGCAGCCTGGGTGGGGGGACCTACGAGCAGTACTTC.

Only a few counts were recorded for this clone. The chain uses TRBV7-9 and TRBJ1-2; 7 bases are a match to TRBD1. J was trimmed by 4 bases and V by 4 bases; bases with no gene match: 12. The length of the CDR3 is 16 residues. The germline gives CDR1 SEHNR, CDR2 FQNEAQ (reference sequence). CDR3 protein: CASSSDRVGKSYGYTF. The CDR3 DNA follows: TGTGCCAGCAGCTCTGACAGGGTGGGGAAATCCTATGGCTACACCTTC. Full variable domain (remainder filled in from reference TRBV7-9 and TRBJ1-2): DTGVSQNPRHKITKRGQNVTFRCDPISEHNRLYWYRQTLGQGPEFLTYFQNEAQLEKSRLLSDRFSAERPKGSFSTLEIQRTEQGDSAMYLCASSSDRVGKSYGYTFGSGTRLTVV.